This T cell receptor (beta chain) was retrieved from a study of blood T cell repertoires in COVID-19. Turning to the study itself: Samples representing acute and convalescent COVID-19 were sourced from the United States, Italy and Spain. PBMCs, B-cell-depleted T cells, or T cells provided the cDNA or gDNA that made up the material.

CDR1 SNHLY and CDR2 FYNNEI come from the germline V gene. V dropped 6 bases and J dropped 3; count of bases not matched to a gene: 6. This CDR3 has 16 amino acids. In the authors' workflow: The assay estimated nucleated cells by amplifying reference gene primers. The assay was immunoSEQ multiplex PCR, and TCRdb's table has in-frame clones only and misses some. The V and J calls and clone size were taken over from that table, and D and trimming were inferred from the DNA. The sample has 120,000 or so clones; just over 85% are singletons. The chain couples TRBV2 to TRBJ2-2, with 11 bases lining up with TRBD2. Sequenced input: peripheral blood. The sequence was obtained from a man aged 35 to 55 with acute or convalescent COVID-19. In DNA form, the CDR3 reads TGTGCCAGCAGCACCGGACTAGCGGGCGACACCGGGGAGCTGTTTTTT. The encoded protein is CASSTGLAGDTGELFF.